A selection of T cell receptor beta chains follows, all from one sample in a study of spatial heterogeneity in lung cancer. TCRdb re-analysed the 5' RACE reads in MiXCR, keeping a single row per CDR3 protein. This sample has some 10,000 distinct CDR3 sequences, with 6.1% found just once. Sequenced here: normal lung tissue next to the tumor, sampled at surgery. These receptors were obtained from a male donor with early-stage non-small cell lung cancer. Both conserved end residues are part of each CDR3. The D gene is left open where the match is weak. Expanded clones are given a class, and other clones once, few, many or no size at all.

v_gene: TRBV11-2; j_gene: TRBJ2-5; abundance: many; d_gene: -; CDR3aa: CASSLEGTQTQYF; CDR3nt: TGTGCCAGCAGCTTAGAGGGGACACAGACCCAGTACTTC
v_gene: TRBV12-3/TRBV12-4; j_gene: TRBJ2-1; abundance: many; d_gene: -; CDR3aa: CASYSGGNEQFF; CDR3nt: TGTGCCAGCTACTCAGGGGGGAATGAGCAGTTCTTC
v_gene: TRBV20-1; j_gene: TRBJ2-5; abundance: many; d_gene: -; CDR3aa: CSASGPPSGTQYF; CDR3nt: TGCAGTGCGTCAGGCCCCCCTTCCGGGACCCAGTACTTC
v_gene: TRBV19; j_gene: TRBJ2-5; abundance: many; d_gene: -; CDR3aa: CASSIRAGPETQYF; CDR3nt: TGTGCCAGTAGTATACGGGCGGGACCCGAGACCCAGTACTTC
v_gene: TRBV6-5; j_gene: TRBJ2-2; abundance: many; d_gene: TRBD1; CDR3aa: CASSYGSAGGTGELFF; CDR3nt: TGTGCCAGCAGTTACGGTTCGGCAGGGGGTACCGGGGAGCTGTTTTTT
v_gene: TRBV6-2/TRBV6-3; j_gene: TRBJ2-5; abundance: -; d_gene: TRBD2; CDR3aa: CASSPPKRGEQETQYF; CDR3nt: TGTGCCAGCAGCCCGCCGAAGCGGGGGGAACAAGAGACCCAGTACTTC
v_gene: TRBV20-1; j_gene: TRBJ2-7; abundance: many; d_gene: TRBD1; CDR3aa: CSAITGTEVYEQYF; CDR3nt: TGCAGTGCTATAACCGGGACAGAGGTCTACGAGCAGTACTTC
v_gene: TRBV6-2/TRBV6-3; j_gene: TRBJ2-1; abundance: medium-sized; d_gene: -; CDR3aa: CASEGGEQFF; CDR3nt: TGTGCCAGCGAGGGAGGTGAGCAGTTCTTC
v_gene: TRBV7-9; j_gene: TRBJ1-1; abundance: many; d_gene: -; CDR3aa: CASSLGDRTEAFF; CDR3nt: TGTGCCAGCAGCTTAGGGGACCGGACTGAAGCTTTCTTT
v_gene: TRBV19; j_gene: TRBJ2-1; abundance: many; d_gene: -; CDR3aa: CASSTRRSNEQFF; CDR3nt: TGTGCCAGTAGTACCCGACGGAGCAATGAGCAGTTCTTC
v_gene: TRBV5-1; j_gene: TRBJ2-3; abundance: many; d_gene: TRBD1; CDR3aa: CASSLGEQGADTQYF; CDR3nt: TGCGCCAGCAGCTTGGGAGAGCAGGGGGCCGATACGCAGTATTTT
v_gene: TRBV2; j_gene: TRBJ2-7; abundance: many; d_gene: -; CDR3aa: CASCPRVVCEQYF; CDR3nt: TGTGCCAGCTGCCCCAGGGTAGTATGCGAGCAGTACTTC
v_gene: TRBV11-1; j_gene: TRBJ2-5; abundance: many; d_gene: -; CDR3aa: CASSFPGGETQYF; CDR3nt: TGTGCCAGCAGCTTCCCAGGAGGAGAGACCCAGTACTTC
v_gene: TRBV24-1; j_gene: TRBJ1-5; abundance: many; d_gene: TRBD1; CDR3aa: CATSARDRGFNQPQHF; CDR3nt: TGTGCCACCAGTGCCCGGGACAGGGGCTTCAATCAGCCCCAGCATTTT
v_gene: TRBV9; j_gene: TRBJ1-1; abundance: -; d_gene: -; CDR3aa: CASSVGPDTEAFF; CDR3nt: TGTGCCAGCAGCGTAGGTCCCGACACTGAAGCTTTCTTT
v_gene: TRBV3-1; j_gene: TRBJ1-2; abundance: few; d_gene: -; CDR3aa: CASSQDLKGGRDGYTF; CDR3nt: TGTGCCAGCAGCCAAGATCTTAAGGGTGGTCGTGATGGCTACACCTTC
v_gene: TRBV12-3/TRBV12-4; j_gene: TRBJ1-4; abundance: many; d_gene: -; CDR3aa: CASSLGNANEKLFF; CDR3nt: TGTGCCAGCAGTTTGGGGAACGCTAATGAAAAACTGTTTTTT
v_gene: TRBV20-1; j_gene: TRBJ1-5; abundance: many; d_gene: -; CDR3aa: CSARDGNQPQHF; CDR3nt: TGCAGTGCTAGAGATGGGAATCAGCCCCAGCATTTT
v_gene: TRBV24-1; j_gene: TRBJ2-5; abundance: many; d_gene: TRBD1; CDR3aa: CATSDSGTGGRTQYF; CDR3nt: TGTGCCACCAGTGACTCCGGGACAGGGGGAAGGACCCAGTACTTC
v_gene: TRBV7-9; j_gene: TRBJ2-1; abundance: many; d_gene: -; CDR3aa: CASSSNRVGEQFF; CDR3nt: TGTGCCAGCAGTTCCAACAGGGTCGGTGAGCAGTTCTTC
v_gene: TRBV20-1; j_gene: TRBJ2-3; abundance: -; d_gene: TRBD2; CDR3aa: CSARSGLAEATDTQYF; CDR3nt: TGCAGTGCTAGATCTGGACTAGCGGAAGCCACAGATACGCAGTATTTT
v_gene: TRBV12-3/TRBV12-4; j_gene: TRBJ1-1; abundance: -; d_gene: -; CDR3aa: CASRSRDGPTEAFF; CDR3nt: TGTGCCAGCAGGTCCCGGGACGGTCCCACTGAAGCTTTCTTT
v_gene: TRBV5-6; j_gene: TRBJ2-4; abundance: many; d_gene: TRBD2; CDR3aa: CASSTSGGVAKNIQYF; CDR3nt: TGTGCCAGCAGCACAAGCGGGGGAGTAGCCAAAAACATTCAGTACTTC
v_gene: TRBV4-2; j_gene: TRBJ1-2; abundance: many; d_gene: -; CDR3aa: CASSQGLSGYTF; CDR3nt: TGTGCCAGCAGCCAAGGGCTAAGTGGCTACACCTTC
v_gene: TRBV5-4; j_gene: TRBJ2-2; abundance: many; d_gene: TRBD1; CDR3aa: CASSPSAQGRARAELFF; CDR3nt: TGTGCCAGCAGCCCCAGCGCACAGGGGCGCGCCAGGGCGGAGCTGTTTTTT
v_gene: TRBV5-6; j_gene: TRBJ1-4; abundance: few; d_gene: -; CDR3aa: CASSLGAGLSNEKLFF; CDR3nt: TGTGCCAGCAGCTTGGGGGCAGGGCTAAGTAATGAAAAACTGTTTTTT
v_gene: TRBV7-2; j_gene: TRBJ2-3; abundance: many; d_gene: TRBD2; CDR3aa: CASSLGSAGGITDTQYF; CDR3nt: TGTGCCAGCAGCTTAGGTAGTGCGGGGGGGATCACAGATACGCAGTATTTT
v_gene: TRBV19; j_gene: TRBJ2-5; abundance: many; d_gene: -; CDR3aa: CASSISVRETQYF; CDR3nt: TGTGCCAGTAGTATATCAGTCCGAGAGACCCAGTACTTC
v_gene: TRBV28; j_gene: TRBJ2-3; abundance: many; d_gene: -; CDR3aa: CASTESRGGAKTQYF; CDR3nt: TGTGCCAGCACCGAATCGAGGGGGGGGGCGAAGACGCAGTATTTT
v_gene: TRBV19; j_gene: TRBJ1-1; abundance: many; d_gene: -; CDR3aa: CASSTPPGSEAFF; CDR3nt: TGTGCCAGTAGTACACCCCCCGGCAGTGAAGCTTTCTTT
v_gene: TRBV20-1; j_gene: TRBJ2-5; abundance: many; d_gene: -; CDR3aa: CSARGAGGLQETQYF; CDR3nt: TGCAGTGCTAGAGGGGCAGGGGGGCTCCAAGAGACCCAGTACTTC
v_gene: TRBV11-2; j_gene: TRBJ1-5; abundance: many; d_gene: -; CDR3aa: CASSPRGGKSNQPQHF; CDR3nt: TGTGCCAGCAGCCCCCGAGGGGGGAAGAGCAATCAGCCCCAGCATTTT
v_gene: TRBV2; j_gene: TRBJ2-5; abundance: many; d_gene: TRBD1; CDR3aa: CASTLDRGRETQYF; CDR3nt: TGTGCCAGCACCCTGGACAGGGGAAGAGAGACCCAGTACTTC
v_gene: TRBV5-1; j_gene: TRBJ2-7; abundance: medium-sized; d_gene: -; CDR3aa: CASSLTGSSYEQYF; CDR3nt: TGCGCCAGCAGCTTAACAGGTAGCTCCTACGAGCAGTACTTC
v_gene: TRBV28; j_gene: TRBJ1-4; abundance: many; d_gene: -; CDR3aa: CASHAVENEKLFF; CDR3nt: TGTGCCAGCCACGCAGTAGAAAATGAAAAACTGTTTTTT
v_gene: TRBV6-1; j_gene: TRBJ1-1; abundance: many; d_gene: TRBD1; CDR3aa: CASSQDRADTEAFF; CDR3nt: TGTGCCAGCAGCCAAGACAGGGCGGACACTGAAGCTTTCTTT
v_gene: TRBV5-1; j_gene: TRBJ1-1; abundance: few; d_gene: -; CDR3aa: CASSLAGGRPAFF; CDR3nt: TGCGCCAGCAGCTTGGCGGGGGGCCGGCCGGCTTTCTTT
v_gene: TRBV4-1; j_gene: TRBJ2-3; abundance: many; d_gene: -; CDR3aa: CASSQGDGDTQYF; CDR3nt: TGCGCCAGCAGCCAGGGGGACGGAGATACGCAGTATTTT
v_gene: TRBV7-9; j_gene: TRBJ1-1; abundance: many; d_gene: -; CDR3aa: CADRPSHTEAFF; CDR3nt: TGTGCCGACCGACCCTCCCACACTGAAGCTTTCTTT
v_gene: TRBV9; j_gene: TRBJ2-3; abundance: medium-sized; d_gene: -; CDR3aa: CASSAGGGPDTQYF; CDR3nt: TGTGCCAGCAGCGCCGGAGGGGGCCCAGATACGCAGTATTTT
v_gene: TRBV18; j_gene: TRBJ2-5; abundance: many; d_gene: -; CDR3aa: CASSPPGATGGETQYF; CDR3nt: TGTGCCAGCTCACCACCGGGAGCTACTGGGGGGGAGACCCAGTACTTC
v_gene: TRBV20-1; j_gene: TRBJ2-7; abundance: many; d_gene: TRBD2; CDR3aa: CSARRDSGVYEQYF; CDR3nt: TGCAGTGCTAGACGTGACAGCGGGGTCTACGAGCAGTACTTC
v_gene: TRBV4-2; j_gene: TRBJ1-4; abundance: -; d_gene: -; CDR3aa: CASSPGTSNEKLFF; CDR3nt: TGTGCCAGCAGCCCCGGGACAAGTAATGAAAAACTGTTTTTT
v_gene: TRBV5-6; j_gene: TRBJ2-2; abundance: few; d_gene: -; CDR3aa: CASSYPRAANTGELFF; CDR3nt: TGTGCCAGCAGCTACCCCAGGGCCGCGAACACCGGGGAGCTGTTTTTT
v_gene: TRBV13; j_gene: TRBJ2-7; abundance: many; d_gene: TRBD2; CDR3aa: CASSLLKIAGGYEQYF; CDR3nt: TGTGCCAGCAGCTTGCTAAAGATAGCGGGAGGATACGAGCAGTACTTC
v_gene: TRBV29-1; j_gene: TRBJ2-5; abundance: many; d_gene: -; CDR3aa: CSVDRNRKETQYF; CDR3nt: TGCAGCGTTGATAGGAATAGAAAAGAGACCCAGTACTTC
v_gene: TRBV7-8; j_gene: TRBJ1-5; abundance: many; d_gene: -; CDR3aa: CASSLASRGGLMRGQPQHF; CDR3nt: TGTGCCAGCAGCTTAGCCTCGCGAGGGGGGCTGATGAGGGGTCAGCCCCAGCATTTT
v_gene: TRBV5-4; j_gene: TRBJ2-1; abundance: many; d_gene: TRBD2; CDR3aa: CASSLSGTDNEQFF; CDR3nt: TGTGCCAGCAGCTTGAGCGGGACTGACAATGAGCAGTTCTTC
v_gene: TRBV12-3/TRBV12-4; j_gene: TRBJ1-1; abundance: many; d_gene: -; CDR3aa: CASRATVNTEAFF; CDR3nt: TGTGCCAGCAGGGCGACAGTAAACACTGAAGCTTTCTTT
v_gene: TRBV7-3; j_gene: TRBJ2-3; abundance: few; d_gene: -; CDR3aa: CASSLGFRDTQYF; CDR3nt: TGTGCCAGCAGCTTAGGTTTCAGGGATACGCAGTATTTT
v_gene: TRBV24-1; j_gene: TRBJ2-3; abundance: medium-sized; d_gene: -; CDR3aa: CATSDSRTVRTDTQYF; CDR3nt: TGTGCCACCAGTGATTCCAGGACAGTTCGCACAGATACGCAGTATTTT
v_gene: TRBV27; j_gene: TRBJ2-7; abundance: many; d_gene: -; CDR3aa: CASSLGGGHEQYF; CDR3nt: TGTGCCAGCAGTTTGGGTGGGGGCCACGAGCAGTACTTC
v_gene: TRBV12-3/TRBV12-4; j_gene: TRBJ2-3; abundance: -; d_gene: -; CDR3aa: CASSSLWESGDTQYF; CDR3nt: TGTGCCAGCAGTTCCCTCTGGGAGTCCGGTGATACGCAGTATTTT
v_gene: TRBV20-1; j_gene: TRBJ2-5; abundance: few; d_gene: -; CDR3aa: CSAPGSKAGETQYF; CDR3nt: TGCAGTGCCCCCGGGAGTAAGGCGGGGGAGACCCAGTACTTC
v_gene: TRBV6-1; j_gene: TRBJ2-2; abundance: few; d_gene: -; CDR3aa: CASSEAASLAGELFF; CDR3nt: TGTGCCAGCAGTGAAGCGGCCAGCCTGGCCGGGGAGCTGTTTTTT